This T cell receptor beta chain stems from a study of T cell repertoires in cytomegalovirus infection. Regarding this clonotype: Its antigen is as yet unknown.

TCRdb recomputed calls from the reads with MiXCR, one row per CDR3 protein. The table has approximately 500,000 distinct CDR3 sequences, 33% seen once. Germline lookup yields CDR1 MNHNS and CDR2 SASEGT. V was shortened by 5 bases and J by 6 bases, with 17 bases between the two germline ends. The CDR3 length is 15 residues. The chain links TRBV6-1 to TRBJ2-1, with D unresolved. This sequence originates from a human donor in good health (CMV status not recorded). Some clones in this sample may be carry-over from other donors' samples. Sequenced here: cultured PBMCs, sampled from culture after CMV antigen stimulation. The CDR3 coding sequence is TGTGCCAGCAGTTATGGTCAGTTTTCGCGCAATGAGCAGTTCTTC. It yields the protein CASSYGQFSRNEQFF.